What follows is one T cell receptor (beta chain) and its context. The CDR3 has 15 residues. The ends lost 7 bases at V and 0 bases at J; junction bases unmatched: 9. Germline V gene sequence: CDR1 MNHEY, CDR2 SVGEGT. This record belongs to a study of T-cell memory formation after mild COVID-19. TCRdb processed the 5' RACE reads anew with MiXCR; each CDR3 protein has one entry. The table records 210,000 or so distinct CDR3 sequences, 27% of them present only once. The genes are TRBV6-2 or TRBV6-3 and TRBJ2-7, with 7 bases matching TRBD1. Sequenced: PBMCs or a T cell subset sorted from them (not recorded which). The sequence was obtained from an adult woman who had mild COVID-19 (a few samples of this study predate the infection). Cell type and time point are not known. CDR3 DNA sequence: TGTGCCAGCAATGACCGGGACAGATACTCCTACGAGCAGTACTTC. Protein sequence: CASNDRDRYSYEQYF.